This entry is about one TCR beta chain. The antigen is undetermined. The data were taken from a study of T-cell reconstitution after alpha-beta-depleted transplantation in children. Study-level points and caveats: Newly produced T cells mostly provided counts and TCRbeta diversity after one year, as hyperexpanded clones declined.

Preparation of the TCRbeta library was carried out with unique molecular identifiers. TCRdb re-called the PCR reads through MiXCR, storing one row per CDR3 protein. The sample contains fewer than 350,000 distinct CDR3 sequences, about 9.4% of which appear only once. The germline V gene has CDR1 MNHEY and CDR2 SVGEGT. Trimming shortened V by 3 bases and J by 6 bases, and 14 bases separated the two germline ends. This CDR3 region has 15 residues. This sequence was found in a boy less than two years old with acute myeloid leukemia, due to receive a stem cell transplant. The sequencing used PBMCs, collected before TCRalphabeta/CD19-depleted stem cell transplant. This chain joins TRBV6-2 or TRBV6-3 and TRBJ2-2, with D perhaps given as TRBD1 or TRBD2 (5 bases each). The DNA of the CDR3 is TGTGCCAGCAGTTATCTCCCTTCGGGGCCCGGGGAGCTGTTTTTT. This gives the protein CASSYLPSGPGELFF.